The sequence of this T cell receptor (beta chain) was determined in a study of blood T cell repertoires in COVID-19. Turning to the study itself: Samples representing acute and convalescent COVID-19 were sourced from the United States, Italy and Spain. From T cells, B-cell-depleted T cells, or PBMCs came the material, which was cDNA or gDNA.

Trimming shortened V by 1 base and J by 3 bases, and 7 bases separated the two germline ends. The CDR3 length is 13 residues. The germline V gene has CDR1 SGHRS and CDR2 YFSETQ. Per the authors' pipeline: Reference gene primer amplification yielded estimated nucleated cell counts. The protocol was immunoSEQ multiplex PCR, while the TCRdb copy is restricted to in-frame clones and leaves out a portion. That table furnishes V, J and clone size, whereas the DNA furnished D and trimming. The repertoire holds 30,000 to 40,000 clones, with about 85% as singletons. J is TRBJ1-2 and V is TRBV5-1; D remains ambiguous. Source material: peripheral blood. The TCR comes from a human donor in a cohort sampled during active COVID-19. The chain's CDR3 is CASSLTADYGYTF. The DNA of the CDR3 is TGCGCCAGCAGCTTGACAGCGGACTATGGCTACACCTTC.